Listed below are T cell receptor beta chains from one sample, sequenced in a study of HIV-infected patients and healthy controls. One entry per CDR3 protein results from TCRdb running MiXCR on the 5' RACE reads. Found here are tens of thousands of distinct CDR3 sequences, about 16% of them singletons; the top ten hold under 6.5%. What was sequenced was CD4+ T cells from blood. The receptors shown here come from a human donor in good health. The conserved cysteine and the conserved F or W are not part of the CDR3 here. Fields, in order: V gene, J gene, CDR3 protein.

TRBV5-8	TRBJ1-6	ASSLANWYSPLH
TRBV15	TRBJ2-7	ATSRDRGPSLEQY
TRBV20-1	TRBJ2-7	SATTGYSYEQY
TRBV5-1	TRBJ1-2	ASSRDQPFGYT
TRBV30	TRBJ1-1	AWSVSRNTEAF
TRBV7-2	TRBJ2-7	ASSSDGNRGLVEQY
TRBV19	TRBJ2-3	ASTGGLAGMDTQY
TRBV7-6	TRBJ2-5	ASSYSPGVETQY
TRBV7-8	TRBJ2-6	ASSQPSGANVLT
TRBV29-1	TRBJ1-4	SVVRFGGELF
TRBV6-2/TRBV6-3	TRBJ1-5	ASSRTGRNNQPQH
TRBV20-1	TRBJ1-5	SAREDRVGNQPQH
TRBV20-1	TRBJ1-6	SASRGSYNSPLH
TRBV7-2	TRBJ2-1	ASSRPGQYNEQF
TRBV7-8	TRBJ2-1	ASSVGGGIVYEQF
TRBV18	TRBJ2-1	ASSPRSGSGNEQF
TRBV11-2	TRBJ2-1	AIETGYHNEQF
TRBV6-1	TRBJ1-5	ASRDRGSGGNQPQH
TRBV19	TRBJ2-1	ASSTRQGAYRHEQF
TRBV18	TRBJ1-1	ASSPLSVDTEAF
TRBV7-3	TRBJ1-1	ASSYAAGEAF
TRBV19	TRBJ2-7	ASSGGLPYEQY
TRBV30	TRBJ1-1	AWSVLRPPWEAF
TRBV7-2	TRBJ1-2	ASSLTGTEHGYT
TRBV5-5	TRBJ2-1	ASTTLGGQENNEQF
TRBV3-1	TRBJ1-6	ASSQTRDSPLH
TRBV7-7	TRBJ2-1	ASSPISGAEQF
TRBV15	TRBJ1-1	ATSRDPGIGTEAF
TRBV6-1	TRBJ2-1	ASRGLAGVNEQF
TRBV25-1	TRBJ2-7	ASSDSRDLSYEQY
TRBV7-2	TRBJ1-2	ASSLDRGSYGYT
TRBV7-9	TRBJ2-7	ASSLSGEQY
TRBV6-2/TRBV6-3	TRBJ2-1	ASTPSGELNEQF
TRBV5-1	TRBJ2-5	ASSLEGTRGETQY
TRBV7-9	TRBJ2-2	ASSLRAVDTGELF
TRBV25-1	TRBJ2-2	ASSEGTGGAGELF
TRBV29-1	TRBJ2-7	SAGLRGAEQY
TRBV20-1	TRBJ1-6	SAIRQGDGASALH
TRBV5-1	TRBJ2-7	ASSYEDTGQY
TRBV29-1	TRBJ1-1	SVLQGLAEAF
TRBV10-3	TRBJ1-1	AISEQGVTEAF
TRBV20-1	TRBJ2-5	SASPSGGTQETQY
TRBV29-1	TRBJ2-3	SVSRLAGLTDTQY
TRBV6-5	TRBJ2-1	ASRQIAGVNYNEQF
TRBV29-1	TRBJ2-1	SVGRLRGLSEQF
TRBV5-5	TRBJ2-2	ASSYRLAGASTGELF
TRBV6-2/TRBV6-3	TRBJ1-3	ASSETSTRTGNTIY
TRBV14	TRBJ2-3	ASSQEQARDTQY